Each of the 30 T cell receptor beta chains below was sequenced from the same sample in a study of shared clonotypes between healthy human individuals. Repertoires were generated with immunoSEQ multiplex PCR, while TCRdb's copy carries only in-frame clones and drops some. The sample has hundreds of thousands of clones; roughly 70% are singletons. Sequenced material: memory CD4+ T cells sorted from blood. Indicated subset: CD45RA-negative fraction. Receptor source: a woman aged 30 to 39 in good health.

The CDR3 DNA is TGTGCCTGGAGTGCACTAGCGGGAGTCAATGAGCAGTTCTTC. Translation gives CAWSALAGVNEQFF. The gene calls are TRBV30 and TRBJ2-1; 11 bases fit TRBD2. V lost 1 base and J lost 6; bases outside the gene matches: 2. The V gene's germline CDR1 is GTSNPN and CDR2 SVGIG (reference sequence). This CDR3 is built from 14 residues.

The chain links TRBV18 to TRBJ1-1; 7 bases agree with TRBD1. Germline V lookup: CDR1 KGHSH, CDR2 LQKENI. With V trimmed by 2 bases and J by 3 bases, 3 bases remained unmatched. The CDR3 has 14 amino acids. In DNA, the CDR3 is TGTGCCAGCTCACCATTCAGGGGGGACACTGAAGCTTTCTTT. Translated, it gives CASSPFRGDTEAFF.

This clone showed up just a few times. This sequence joins TRBV9 and TRBJ2-3; D gene uncertain. The CDR3 runs 16 residues. Trimming left V 0 bases short and J 4 bases short, with 15 bases between. Germline CDR1 and CDR2: SGDLS and YYNGEE. The CDR3 DNA follows: TGTGCCAGCAGCGTAGGAGTCCTCCAGGAAGCAGATACGCAGTATTTT. This gives the protein CASSVGVLQEADTQYF.

The chain couples TRBV27 to TRBJ2-3; TRBD2 matches at 16 bases. This CDR3 has 19 residues. In germline, CDR1 is MNHEY, CDR2 SMNVEV (reference sequence). The trim removed 6 bases at V and 4 bases at J, leaving 13 bases unmatched. The chain's CDR3 is CASSRAGTSGRASADTQYF. In DNA form, the CDR3 reads TGTGCCAGCAGCCGGGCGGGGACTAGCGGGAGGGCCTCGGCAGATACGCAGTATTTT.

This sequence joins TRBV28 and TRBJ1-1; TRBD1 matches 8 bases. The CDR3 extends over 16 amino acids. V was clipped by 0 bases and J by 4 bases; unmatched bases: 7. Germline values: CDR1 MDHEN, CDR2 SYDVKM. The CDR3 bases are TGTGCCAGCAGTTTATGGCAGGGGGCGTTTGTCACTGAAGCTTTCTTT. The encoded protein is CASSLWQGAFVTEAFF.

Notes on this clone: Given a far larger clone just one base away, this is likely a sequencing read error. The gene calls are TRBV29-1 and TRBJ2-1, with D perhaps assigned TRBD1 or TRBD2 (5 bases each). The CDR3 covers 12 residues. The V gene's germline CDR1 is SQVTM and CDR2 ANQGSEA. The DNA for the CDR3 is TGCAACGTAGAGGGGCTAGCACATGAGCAGTTCTTC. Translation: CNVEGLAHEQFF.

This clone was seen only a few times. The rearrangement links TRBV5-4 to TRBJ2-2, with D possibly matching TRBD1 (5 bases). This CDR3 has 15 residues. The germline CDR1 and CDR2 sequences are SGHNT and YYREEE (reference sequence). Trimming took off 4 bases at V and 1 base at J, with 11 bases between the two ends. CDR3 region: CASSPRQGNTGELFF. In nucleotides, the CDR3 is TGTGCCAGCAGCCCCCGGCAGGGGAACACCGGGGAGCTGTTTTTT.

This clone has just a few counts. The chain joins TRBV6-8 to TRBJ1-2; 7 nucleotides line up with TRBD1. The V gene's germline CDR1 is MNHGY and CDR2 SAAAGT. The CDR3 is 13 amino acids. J was trimmed by 2 bases and V by 6 bases; bases with no gene match: 3. This chain's CDR3 is CASSPRGNYGYTF. The CDR3 DNA is TGTGCCAGCAGCCCCAGGGGGAACTATGGCTACACCTTC.

This clone has a count of ten or more. V usage is TRBV5-1 and J usage is TRBJ1-1; no firm D call. V shed 3 bases and J shed 4 bases, with 13 bases lying between them. The CDR3 consists of 14 residues. Germline CDR1 SGHRS, CDR2 YFSETQ. The CDR3 loop reads CASSSILEGTEAFF. The DNA for the CDR3 is TGCGCCAGCAGCTCGATATTGGAGGGCACTGAAGCTTTCTTT.

This clone was recorded a few times. The chain has TRBV25-1 and TRBJ2-1; D is perhaps TRBD1 (5 bases). The CDR3 is 14 amino acids. Germline CDR1 MGHDK, CDR2 SYGVNS. V shed 4 bases and J shed 4 bases, with 11 bases lying between them. Here the CDR3 reads CASSGQGNYNEQFF. DNA of the CDR3: TGTGCCAGCAGTGGGCAGGGAAATTACAATGAGCAGTTCTTC.

In the case of this clone: This could be a read error, since a much larger clone is one nucleotide away. Other DNA variants within this sample encode the same CDR3. The chain couples TRBV19 to TRBJ2-1; 12 positions agree with TRBD1. The CDR3 is made up of 17 amino acids. In germline, CDR1 is LNHDA, CDR2 SQIVND (reference sequence). The CDR3 region has the DNA TGTGCCAGTAGTATAGACTCCGGGACAGGGGGCTACAATGTGCAGTTCTTC. It specifies CASSIDSGTGGYNVQFF.

A single count supports this clone. The chain links TRBV27 to TRBJ2-3; 12 bases line up with TRBD2. Per germline, CDR1 MNHEY and CDR2 SMNVEV (reference sequence). J lost 5 bases, V lost 5 bases, and 5 bases had no gene match. The CDR3 runs 15 residues. The CDR3 protein is CASSPRLAGVDTQYF. The CDR3 DNA sequence: TGTGCCAGCAGTCCGCGACTAGCGGGGGTAGATACGCAGTATTTT.

The chain carries TRBV4-1 and TRBJ2-7; perhaps TRBD2 as D (6 bases). There are 14 residues in the CDR3. V was trimmed by 5 bases and J by 0 bases, leaving 11 bases between them. Germline V gene data show CDR1 as MGHRA and CDR2 as YSYEKL. The CDR3 coding sequence is TGCGCCAGCAGCTGGGGGGAGGACTCCTACGAGCAGTACTTC. It is translated as CASSWGEDSYEQYF.

This chain connects TRBV27 to TRBJ2-5; 8 bases map to TRBD2. The end of the DNA aligns better with TRBJ2-7, so the J call may be wrong. The CDR3 consists of 16 residues. Germline lookup yields CDR1 MNHEY and CDR2 SMNVEV (reference sequence). CDR3 nucleotides: TGTGCCAGCAGTCCCAGTGGTAGCGGGACCCTCTACGAGCAGTACTTC. It translates to CASSPSGSGTLYEQYF.

This rearrangement joins TRBV7-8 to TRBJ2-7, with D perhaps matching TRBD1 (6 bases). The V gene lost 1 base and the J gene lost 4 bases, with 23 bases spanning the gap. The CDR3 spans 18 residues. The V gene's germline CDR1 is SGHVS and CDR2 FQNEAQ. CDR3 residues: CASSLVRDTRGMGYEQYF. The DNA of the CDR3 is TGTGCCAGCAGCTTAGTACGGGACACAAGGGGGATGGGATACGAGCAGTACTTC. The full variable domain, with the rest looked up from reference TRBV7-8 and TRBJ2-7, is GAGVSQSPRYKVAKRGQDVALRCDPISGHVSLFWYQQALGQGPEFLTYFQNEAQLDKSGLPSDRFFAERPEGSVSTLKIQRTQQEDSAVYLCASSLVRDTRGMGYEQYFGPGTRLTVT.

This clone has more than one count but fewer than ten. The V call is TRBV5-1, the J call TRBJ2-1; 13 nucleotides agree with TRBD2. Germline loops: CDR1 SGHRS, CDR2 YFSETQ. V lost 4 bases to trimming and J lost 7 bases; unmatched junction nucleotides: 5. The CDR3 contains 15 residues. CDR3 protein: CASSKLAGGPNEQFF. The DNA of the CDR3 is TGCGCCAGCAGCAAACTAGCGGGAGGGCCTAATGAGCAGTTCTTC.

The chain has TRBV30 and TRBJ1-1; D remains ambiguous. Trimming pared 2 bases from V and 7 bases from J, leaving 14 bases between. The germline CDR1 and CDR2 sequences are GTSNPN and SVGIG (reference sequence). The length of the CDR3 is 13 residues. In DNA, the CDR3 is TGTGCCTGGAGTCGTACTCCGACCCTTGAAGCTTTCTTT. Its protein is CAWSRTPTLEAFF.

V is TRBV7-9 and J is TRBJ2-7; D gene uncertain. Trimming took 1 base from V and 5 from J, leaving 9 bases between them. The CDR3 extends over 13 amino acids. From germline, CDR1 is SEHNR and CDR2 FQNEAQ (reference sequence). The CDR3, as DNA: TGTGCCAGCAGCTTAGAAACTCTGGACGAGCAGTACTTC. It yields the protein CASSLETLDEQYF.

The chain uses TRBV28 and TRBJ2-1; TRBD2 aligns across 9 bases. The germline CDR1 and CDR2 sequences are MDHEN and SYDVKM. V was clipped by 6 bases and J by 6 bases; unmatched bases: 15. CDR3 size: 17 residues. DNA of the CDR3: TGTGCCAGCAGCGCCAGTGGGGTAGCGGGAGCAATCAATGAGCAGTTCTTC. Protein product: CASSASGVAGAINEQFF.

CDR3 protein: CASSMSSGQETQYF. Here the CDR3 DNA reads TGTGCCAGTAGTATGAGTTCAGGGCAAGAGACCCAGTACTTC. The J gene is TRBJ2-5, the V gene TRBV19; D might be TRBD1 (5 bases). The germline CDR1 and CDR2 sequences are LNHDA and SQIVND (reference sequence). Trimming left V 3 bases short and J 2 bases short, with 10 bases between. The CDR3 runs to 14 residues.

This clone has only one observation. V is TRBV27 and J is TRBJ1-4, with 8 bases lining up with TRBD1. The CDR3 runs 14 residues. V lost 7 bases to trimming and J lost 8 bases; unmatched junction nucleotides: 9. Germline CDR1 and CDR2: MNHEY and SMNVEV (reference sequence). CDR3 DNA: TGTGCCAGCACCACGACAGGGGTTGTGGAAAAACTGTTTTTT. Translation: CASTTTGVVEKLFF.

V usage is TRBV15 and J usage is TRBJ1-3; 9 bases align to TRBD1. Per germline, CDR1 LNHNV and CDR2 YYDKDF (reference sequence). Trimming took 0 bases from V and 5 from J; bases not matched to a gene: 5. This CDR3 has 16 amino acids. CDR3 in amino acids: CATSRDRGQGRNTIYF. The CDR3, as DNA: TGTGCCACCAGCAGAGACCGGGGACAGGGTAGAAACACCATATATTTT. Full variable domain (outside the CDR3, taken from reference TRBV15 and TRBJ1-3): DAMVIQNPRYQVTQFGKPVTLSCSQTLNHNVMYWYQQKSSQAPKLLFHYYDKDFNNEADTPDNFQSRRPNTSFCFLDIRSPGLGDTAMYLCATSRDRGQGRNTIYFGEGSWLTVV.

This clone has a handful of counts. This chain connects TRBV9 to TRBJ1-2, with D possibly being TRBD1 (5 bases). The length of the CDR3 is 15 residues. The ends were cut back, 0 bases at V and 5 bases at J, with 14 bases in the middle. Germline values: CDR1 SGDLS, CDR2 YYNGEE. In DNA, the CDR3 is TGTGCCAGCAGCGTAGGTGTAGCAGGGATTTATGGCTACACCTTC. This gives the protein CASSVGVAGIYGYTF.

The chain employs TRBV6-5 and TRBJ1-2; no reliable D call. Trimming pared 5 bases from V and 5 bases from J, leaving 18 bases between. CDR1 and CDR2 (germline): MNHEY, SVGAGI. CDR3 size: 15 residues. The CDR3 spells CASSQDPPGRYGYTF. The CDR3 DNA sequence: TGTGCCAGCAGTCAAGACCCTCCGGGGAGGTATGGCTACACCTTC.

The chain recombines TRBV9 with TRBJ2-7; tentative D call: TRBD2 (5 bases). This CDR3 spans 14 amino acids. Trimming removed 0 bases from V and 2 bases from J, with 9 bases in between. Germline values: CDR1 SGDLS, CDR2 YYNGEE. The CDR3 nucleotides are TGTGCCAGCAGCGTAGGGACTGGGACCTACGAGCAGTACTTC. It codes for CASSVGTGTYEQYF.

This rearrangement joins TRBV19 to TRBJ1-1, with D possibly matching TRBD1 (6 bases). Germline V gene lookup returns CDR1 LNHDA and CDR2 SQIVND (reference sequence). Trimming cost V 3 bases and J 1 base, with 12 bases left between them. This CDR3 region has 15 residues. CDR3 amino acids: CASSMGLRGNTEAFF. The CDR3 DNA reads as TGTGCCAGTAGTATGGGCCTCAGGGGGAACACTGAAGCTTTCTTT.

The V call is TRBV2, the J call TRBJ2-7; no clear D. Germline CDR1 is SNHLY and CDR2 is FYNNEI. This CDR3 is 12 amino acids long. Trimming shortened V by 6 bases and J by 2 bases, and 8 bases separated the two germline ends. The CDR3 is CASRYSPYEQYF. The CDR3 DNA reads TGTGCCAGCAGGTATTCCCCCTACGAGCAGTACTTC.

The chain is built from TRBV6-5 and TRBJ2-2; 7 nucleotides agree with TRBD2. V was pared by 2 bases and J by 5 bases, with 8 bases of the junction left unmatched. The length of the CDR3 is 16 residues. The germline CDR1 and CDR2 sequences are MNHEY and SVGAGI. The CDR3: CASSYAGGRATGELFF. CDR3 in DNA: TGTGCCAGCAGTTACGCCGGAGGGAGGGCGACCGGGGAGCTGTTTTTT.

The chain employs TRBV2 and TRBJ1-3; no firm D call. V dropped 8 bases and J dropped 1 base, with 15 bases sitting between them. CDR1 is SNHLY, CDR2 FYNNEI, per germline. The CDR3 totals 15 residues. The CDR3 sequence: CASGRAGGSGNTIYF. The DNA of the CDR3 is TGTGCCAGCGGAAGGGCCGGAGGGTCTGGAAACACCATATATTTT.

Concerning this clone itself: One base separates it from a far larger clone, so it is likely a read error. Additional DNA sequences in this sample encode the identical CDR3. V and J are TRBV6-1 and TRBJ1-2; no clear D gene. The germline V gene has CDR1 MNHNS and CDR2 SASEGT. The CDR3 consists of 13 residues. For the CDR3, the DNA is TGTGCCAGCAATCGCGAAGCCGTCTATGGCTACACCTTT. Protein product: CASNREAVYGYTF.